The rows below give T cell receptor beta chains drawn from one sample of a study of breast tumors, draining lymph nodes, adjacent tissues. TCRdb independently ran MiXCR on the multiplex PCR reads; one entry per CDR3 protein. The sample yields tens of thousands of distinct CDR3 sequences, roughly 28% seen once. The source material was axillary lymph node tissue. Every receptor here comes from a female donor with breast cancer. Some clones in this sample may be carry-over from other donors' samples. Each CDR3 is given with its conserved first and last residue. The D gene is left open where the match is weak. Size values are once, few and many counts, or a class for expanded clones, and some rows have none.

cdr3_aa: CTSSSILRADLSYNEQFF
cdr3_nt: TGCACCAGCAGCTCGATCTTAAGGGCGGACCTTTCCTACAATGAGCAGTTCTTC
d_call: NA
clone_size: NA
j_call: TRBJ2-1
v_call: TRBV7-9

cdr3_aa: CASSQDRGGNYEQYF
cdr3_nt: TGCGCCAGCAGCCAAGACCGGGGGGGCAACTACGAGCAGTACTTC
d_call: TRBD2
clone_size: many
j_call: TRBJ2-7
v_call: TRBV4-1

cdr3_aa: CASSPGQGGWNEQFF
cdr3_nt: TGTGCCAGCAGCCCGGGACAGGGAGGGTGGAATGAGCAGTTCTTC
d_call: TRBD1
clone_size: NA
j_call: TRBJ2-1
v_call: TRBV7-3

cdr3_aa: CASSYSTPGGTGELFF
cdr3_nt: TGTGCCAGCAGTTACTCGACTCCCGGGGGCACCGGGGAGCTGTTTTTT
d_call: NA
clone_size: many
j_call: TRBJ2-2
v_call: TRBV6-5

cdr3_aa: CASSGEGGKNLNTEAFF
cdr3_nt: TGTGCCAGCAGTGGAGAAGGGGGCAAAAACCTGAACACTGAAGCTTTCTTT
d_call: TRBD1
clone_size: NA
j_call: TRBJ1-1
v_call: TRBV2

cdr3_aa: CASTIVIGTGELFF
cdr3_nt: TGTGCCAGCACTATCGTAATTGGCACCGGGGAGCTGTTTTTT
d_call: NA
clone_size: NA
j_call: TRBJ2-2
v_call: TRBV6-6

cdr3_aa: CASSSGDTQYF
cdr3_nt: TGTGCCAGCAGTTCAGGAGATACGCAGTATTTT
d_call: NA
clone_size: many
j_call: TRBJ2-3
v_call: TRBV12-3/TRBV12-4

cdr3_aa: CASSFGGNQETQYF
cdr3_nt: TGTGCCAGCAGTTTCGGGGGTAACCAAGAGACCCAGTACTTC
d_call: NA
clone_size: many
j_call: TRBJ2-5
v_call: TRBV12-3/TRBV12-4

cdr3_aa: CASSLDLQDRQPPNSPLHF
cdr3_nt: TGTGCCAGCAGCTTAGATCTCCAGGACCGCCAGCCCCCCAATTCACCCCTCCACTTT
d_call: NA
clone_size: NA
j_call: TRBJ1-6
v_call: TRBV7-2

cdr3_aa: CASSQIGTSSGYTF
cdr3_nt: TGTGCCAGCAGTCAAATTGGTACGAGTTCTGGCTACACCTTC
d_call: NA
clone_size: NA
j_call: TRBJ1-2
v_call: TRBV6-1

cdr3_aa: CATTGGSYNEQFF
cdr3_nt: TGTGCCACCACCGGGGGTTCCTACAATGAGCAGTTCTTC
d_call: NA
clone_size: few
j_call: TRBJ2-1
v_call: TRBV6-5

cdr3_aa: CASSPRGVAGGEQFF
cdr3_nt: TGTGCCAGCAGCCCTCGGGGGGTAGCGGGAGGAGAGCAGTTCTTC
d_call: TRBD2
clone_size: many
j_call: TRBJ2-1
v_call: TRBV9

cdr3_aa: CASSPEGPRWNEQFF
cdr3_nt: TGTGCCAGCTCCCCCGAGGGGCCACGGTGGAATGAGCAGTTCTTC
d_call: NA
clone_size: few
j_call: TRBJ2-1
v_call: TRBV18

cdr3_aa: CASSLRREAEQYF
cdr3_nt: TGTGCCAGCAGCCTCAGAAGGGAAGCCGAGCAGTACTTC
d_call: NA
clone_size: many
j_call: TRBJ2-7
v_call: TRBV7-2

cdr3_aa: CASSLVGGYEQYF
cdr3_nt: TGTGCCAGCAGTTTAGTGGGTGGCTACGAGCAGTACTTC
d_call: NA
clone_size: many
j_call: TRBJ2-7
v_call: TRBV12-3/TRBV12-4

cdr3_aa: CSANPGTANTEAFF
cdr3_nt: TGCAGTGCTAATCCCGGGACAGCGAACACTGAAGCTTTCTTT
d_call: TRBD1
clone_size: many
j_call: TRBJ1-1
v_call: TRBV20-1

cdr3_aa: CASSYSDRMFGSPLHF
cdr3_nt: TGCGCCAGCAGCTACTCCGACAGGATGTTCGGTTCACCCCTCCACTTT
d_call: NA
clone_size: many
j_call: TRBJ1-6
v_call: TRBV5-1

cdr3_aa: CASSFGQGNYGYTF
cdr3_nt: TGTGCCAGCAGTTTCGGACAGGGGAACTATGGCTACACCTTC
d_call: TRBD1
clone_size: many
j_call: TRBJ1-2
v_call: TRBV12-3/TRBV12-4

cdr3_aa: CASRYDSTEAFF
cdr3_nt: TGTGCCAGCAGATATGACAGTACTGAAGCTTTCTTT
d_call: NA
clone_size: few
j_call: TRBJ1-1
v_call: TRBV2

cdr3_aa: CATIHLAGTDEKLFF
cdr3_nt: TGTGCCACCATCCATTTGGCAGGGACGGATGAAAAACTGTTTTTT
d_call: NA
clone_size: NA
j_call: TRBJ1-4
v_call: TRBV24-1

cdr3_aa: CASSPRPGGLYNEQYF
cdr3_nt: TGTGCCAGCAGCCCTAGACCGGGGGGGCTCTACAATGAGCAGTATTTT
d_call: TRBD2
clone_size: NA
j_call: TRBJ2-3
v_call: TRBV7-9

cdr3_aa: CASSSRLSTEAFF
cdr3_nt: TGTGCCAGCAGCTCCCGTTTGAGCACTGAAGCTTTCTTT
d_call: NA
clone_size: few
j_call: TRBJ1-1
v_call: TRBV7-3

cdr3_aa: CSARDWGLAGGVQYF
cdr3_nt: TGCAGTGCTAGAGATTGGGGACTAGCGGGAGGGGTGCAGTACTTC
d_call: TRBD2
clone_size: NA
j_call: TRBJ2-7
v_call: TRBV20-1

cdr3_aa: CASSKTGLGEPQHF
cdr3_nt: TGTGCCAGCAGCAAGACAGGGCTAGGGGAGCCCCAGCATTTT
d_call: TRBD1
clone_size: many
j_call: TRBJ1-5
v_call: TRBV11-3

cdr3_aa: CASSQDVTSEYNEQFF
cdr3_nt: TGCGCCAGCAGCCAAGATGTAACTAGCGAATACAATGAGCAGTTCTTC
d_call: TRBD2
clone_size: many
j_call: TRBJ2-1
v_call: TRBV4-3

cdr3_aa: CASSGGGETQYF
cdr3_nt: TGTGCCAGCAGCGGGGGGGGTGAGACCCAGTACTTC
d_call: TRBD2
clone_size: many
j_call: TRBJ2-5
v_call: TRBV7-6

cdr3_aa: CASSQILYGYTF
cdr3_nt: TGTGCCAGCAGCCAAATCCTCTATGGCTACACCTTC
d_call: NA
clone_size: many
j_call: TRBJ1-2
v_call: TRBV28

cdr3_aa: CASSVLIQDYGYTF
cdr3_nt: TGTGCCAGCAGTGTCCTAATCCAGGACTATGGCTACACCTTC
d_call: NA
clone_size: many
j_call: TRBJ1-2
v_call: TRBV6-1

cdr3_aa: CSAGGGNQPQHF
cdr3_nt: TGCAGTGCTGGGGGAGGCAATCAGCCCCAGCATTTT
d_call: NA
clone_size: NA
j_call: TRBJ1-5
v_call: TRBV20-1

cdr3_aa: CASSMTANYGYTF
cdr3_nt: TGTGCCAGCAGCATGACAGCTAACTATGGCTACACCTTC
d_call: NA
clone_size: many
j_call: TRBJ1-2
v_call: TRBV5-6

cdr3_aa: CASSLVGSTSPLHF
cdr3_nt: TGCGCCAGCAGCTTAGTTGGGTCGACCTCACCCCTCCACTTT
d_call: NA
clone_size: NA
j_call: TRBJ1-6
v_call: TRBV11-3

cdr3_aa: CATSRDRGTGELFF
cdr3_nt: TGTGCCACCAGCAGAGATCGGGGTACCGGGGAGCTGTTTTTT
d_call: NA
clone_size: many
j_call: TRBJ2-2
v_call: TRBV15

cdr3_aa: CSARGGGTGTDTQYF
cdr3_nt: TGCAGTGCTAGAGGGGGGGGTACCGGGACAGATACGCAGTATTTT
d_call: TRBD2
clone_size: many
j_call: TRBJ2-3
v_call: TRBV20-1

cdr3_aa: CASSIGGTIYEQYF
cdr3_nt: TGTGCCAGTAGCATTGGTGGGACAATCTACGAGCAGTACTTC
d_call: NA
clone_size: NA
j_call: TRBJ2-7
v_call: TRBV19

cdr3_aa: CASSLGRTGAQYF
cdr3_nt: TGTGCCAGCAGCTTAGGACGCACAGGTGCGCAGTATTTT
d_call: NA
clone_size: NA
j_call: TRBJ2-3
v_call: TRBV7-3

cdr3_aa: CASNGGLRSRPYEQYF
cdr3_nt: TGTGCCAGCAATGGGGGGCTGCGTTCCAGACCGTACGAGCAGTACTTC
d_call: NA
clone_size: many
j_call: TRBJ2-7
v_call: TRBV28

cdr3_aa: CSAKDRGGSYNSPLHF
cdr3_nt: TGCAGTGCTAAAGACAGGGGAGGGTCCTATAATTCACCCCTCCACTTT
d_call: TRBD1
clone_size: many
j_call: TRBJ1-6
v_call: TRBV20-1

cdr3_aa: CAWSWEGGTEAFF
cdr3_nt: TGTGCCTGGAGTTGGGAGGGGGGCACTGAAGCTTTCTTT
d_call: NA
clone_size: NA
j_call: TRBJ1-1
v_call: TRBV30

cdr3_aa: CASSPGTGVTNEKLFF
cdr3_nt: TGTGCCAGCAGCCCAGGGACAGGGGTAACTAATGAAAAACTGTTTTTT
d_call: TRBD1
clone_size: many
j_call: TRBJ1-4
v_call: TRBV7-9

cdr3_aa: CATSDLSQGTDTQYF
cdr3_nt: TGTGCCACCAGTGATTTAAGCCAGGGGACAGATACGCAGTATTTT
d_call: NA
clone_size: many
j_call: TRBJ2-3
v_call: TRBV24-1

cdr3_aa: CSAIIPSGNTIYF
cdr3_nt: TGCAGTGCTATTATCCCCAGCGGAAACACCATATATTTT
d_call: NA
clone_size: NA
j_call: TRBJ1-3
v_call: TRBV20-1

cdr3_aa: CASSEARGARGPDTQYF
cdr3_nt: TGTGCCAGCAGTGAAGCGCGAGGCGCGCGCGGCCCAGATACGCAGTATTTT
d_call: NA
clone_size: many
j_call: TRBJ2-3
v_call: TRBV6-1

cdr3_aa: CASPMRGVGTDTQYF
cdr3_nt: TGTGCCAGCCCCATGAGGGGAGTAGGCACAGATACGCAGTATTTT
d_call: NA
clone_size: many
j_call: TRBJ2-3
v_call: TRBV6-2/TRBV6-3

cdr3_aa: CASSSYNRESQPQHF
cdr3_nt: TGTGCCAGCAGTTCCTACAACAGGGAGAGTCAGCCCCAGCATTTT
d_call: NA
clone_size: NA
j_call: TRBJ1-5
v_call: TRBV28

cdr3_aa: CASKEAGERYNEQFF
cdr3_nt: TGTGCCAGCAAGGAGGCAGGGGAGAGGTACAATGAGCAGTTCTTC
d_call: NA
clone_size: NA
j_call: TRBJ2-1
v_call: TRBV6-6

cdr3_aa: CASSRGQGTDTQYF
cdr3_nt: TGTGCCAGCAGCCGGGGACAGGGGACAGATACGCAGTATTTT
d_call: TRBD1
clone_size: many
j_call: TRBJ2-3
v_call: TRBV7-2

cdr3_aa: CASSLGLPGGTGELFF
cdr3_nt: TGTGCCAGCAGTTTAGGACTACCGGGGGGGACCGGGGAGCTGTTTTTT
d_call: TRBD2
clone_size: NA
j_call: TRBJ2-2
v_call: TRBV12-3/TRBV12-4

cdr3_aa: CSVNRGGNTEAFF
cdr3_nt: TGCAGCGTTAACAGGGGCGGGAACACTGAAGCTTTCTTT
d_call: TRBD1
clone_size: NA
j_call: TRBJ1-1
v_call: TRBV29-1

cdr3_aa: CASSHSSRSYEQYF
cdr3_nt: TGTGCCAGCAGTCACTCGAGCCGGTCCTACGAGCAGTACTTC
d_call: NA
clone_size: many
j_call: TRBJ2-7
v_call: TRBV6-5

cdr3_aa: CSARPGGGDEQFF
cdr3_nt: TGCAGTGCTAGACCGGGGGGAGGGGATGAGCAGTTCTTC
d_call: TRBD2
clone_size: many
j_call: TRBJ2-1
v_call: TRBV20-1

cdr3_aa: CASSPSGRTLYEQYF
cdr3_nt: TGTGCCAGCAGCCCTAGCGGGAGAACCCTTTACGAGCAGTACTTC
d_call: TRBD2
clone_size: many
j_call: TRBJ2-7
v_call: TRBV27

cdr3_aa: CSASLAGGVYEQYF
cdr3_nt: TGCAGTGCTAGCTTAGCGGGAGGAGTTTACGAGCAGTACTTC
d_call: TRBD2
clone_size: many
j_call: TRBJ2-7
v_call: TRBV20-1

cdr3_aa: CASTREYQETQYF
cdr3_nt: TGTGCCAGCACCCGTGAGTACCAAGAGACCCAGTACTTC
d_call: NA
clone_size: many
j_call: TRBJ2-5
v_call: TRBV2

cdr3_aa: CSAGDAKTYEQYF
cdr3_nt: TGCAGTGCTGGGGACGCAAAGACCTACGAGCAGTACTTC
d_call: NA
clone_size: many
j_call: TRBJ2-7
v_call: TRBV20-1

cdr3_aa: CSASGRSYQPQHF
cdr3_nt: TGCAGTGCTAGCGGGCGGAGTTATCAACCCCAGCATTTT
d_call: NA
clone_size: many
j_call: TRBJ1-5
v_call: TRBV20-1